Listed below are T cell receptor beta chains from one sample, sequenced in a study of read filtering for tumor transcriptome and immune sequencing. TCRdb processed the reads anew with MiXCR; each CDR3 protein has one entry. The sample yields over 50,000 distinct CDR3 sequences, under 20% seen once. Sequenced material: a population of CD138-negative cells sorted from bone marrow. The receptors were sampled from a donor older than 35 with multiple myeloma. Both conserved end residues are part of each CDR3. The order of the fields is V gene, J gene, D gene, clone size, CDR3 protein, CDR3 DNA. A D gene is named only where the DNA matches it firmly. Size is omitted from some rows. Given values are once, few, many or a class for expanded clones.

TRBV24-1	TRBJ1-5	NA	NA	CATSDRNQPQHF	TGTGCCACCAGTGATCGGAATCAGCCCCAGCATTTT
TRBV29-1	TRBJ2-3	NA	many	CSVEGRLSDTQYF	TGCAGCGTTGAGGGGCGGCTATCAGATACGCAGTATTTT
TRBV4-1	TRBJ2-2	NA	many	CASSQLGRGENTGELFF	TGCGCCAGCAGCCAACTGGGGAGAGGGGAGAACACCGGGGAGCTGTTTTTT
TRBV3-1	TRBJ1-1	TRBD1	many	CASSQQGVEAFF	TGTGCCAGCAGCCAACAGGGGGTTGAAGCTTTCTTT
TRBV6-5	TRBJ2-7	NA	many	CASGRGEAYEQYF	TGTGCCAGCGGCCGAGGTGAGGCCTACGAGCAGTACTTC
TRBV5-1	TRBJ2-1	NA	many	CASKKGGNEQFF	TGCGCCAGCAAAAAAGGGGGAAATGAGCAGTTCTTC
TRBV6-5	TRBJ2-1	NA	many	CASSRRDLWHEQFF	TGTGCCAGCAGTCGGAGGGACCTGTGGCATGAGCAGTTCTTC
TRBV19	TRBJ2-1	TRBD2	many	CASTRLAGGTNEQFF	TGTGCCAGTACCCGATTAGCGGGGGGCACCAATGAGCAGTTCTTC
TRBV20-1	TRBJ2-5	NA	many	CSVLVEETQYF	TGCAGTGTACTGGTAGAAGAGACCCAGTACTTC
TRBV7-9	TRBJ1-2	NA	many	CASSLQNYGYTF	TGTGCCAGCAGCTTACAGAACTATGGCTACACCTTC
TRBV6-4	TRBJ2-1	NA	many	CASHTGHISHEQFF	TGTGCCAGCCATACGGGACACATCTCCCATGAGCAGTTCTTC
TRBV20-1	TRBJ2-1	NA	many	CSAHESGTLGNEQFF	TGCAGTGCTCACGAATCCGGGACTCTCGGAAATGAGCAGTTCTTC
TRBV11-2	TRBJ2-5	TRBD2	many	CASAVAGGPGETQYF	TGTGCCAGCGCGGTAGCGGGAGGGCCGGGTGAGACCCAGTACTTC
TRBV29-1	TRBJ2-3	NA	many	CSLRVGGTDTQYF	TGCAGTTTGCGCGTGGGAGGCACAGATACGCAGTATTTT
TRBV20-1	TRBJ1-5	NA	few	CSATRIHQPQHF	TGCAGTGCTACTCGAATACATCAGCCCCAGCATTTT
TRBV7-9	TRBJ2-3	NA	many	CASARDGTDTQYF	TGTGCCAGCGCCCGGGATGGCACAGATACGCAGTATTTT
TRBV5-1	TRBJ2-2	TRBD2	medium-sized	CASSLDSVGRATGELFF	TGCGCCAGCAGCTTGGATTCTGTCGGGAGGGCGACCGGGGAGCTGTTTTTT
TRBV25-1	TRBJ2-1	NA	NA	CASSVRHGSYNEQFF	TGTGCCAGCAGTGTGCGACATGGGTCCTACAATGAGCAGTTCTTC
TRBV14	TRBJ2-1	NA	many	CASSQVGEEDEQFF	TGTGCCAGCAGCCAAGTTGGCGAGGAGGATGAGCAGTTCTTC
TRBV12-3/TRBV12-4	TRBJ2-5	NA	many	CASSIRDLGLETQYF	TGTGCCAGCAGTATCCGGGACTTAGGGCTGGAGACCCAGTACTTC
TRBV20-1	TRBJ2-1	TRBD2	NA	CSASPSAGGSYNEQFF	TGCAGTGCTAGTCCCTCAGCGGGGGGCTCCTACAATGAGCAGTTCTTC
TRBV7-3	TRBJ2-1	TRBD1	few	CASSLKSGGSYNEQFF	TGTGCCAGCAGCTTAAAGTCAGGGGGCTCCTACAATGAGCAGTTCTTC
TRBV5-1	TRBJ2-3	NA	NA	CASSLNFGSTDTQYF	TGCGCCAGCAGCTTGAATTTCGGGAGCACAGATACGCAGTATTTT
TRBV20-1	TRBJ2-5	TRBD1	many	CSASGTGGETQYF	TGCAGTGCTAGCGGGACAGGGGGAGAGACCCAGTACTTC
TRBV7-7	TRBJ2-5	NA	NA	CASSLGPGTQYF	TGTGCTAGCAGCTTGGGCCCAGGGACCCAGTACTTC
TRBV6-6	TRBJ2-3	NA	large	CAISESDRSTDTQYF	TGTGCCATCAGTGAGTCAGACAGGAGCACAGATACGCAGTATTTT
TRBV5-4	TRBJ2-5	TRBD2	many	CASSLAGGPETQYF	TGTGCCAGCAGCTTAGCGGGGGGCCCAGAGACCCAGTACTTC
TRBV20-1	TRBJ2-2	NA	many	CSASSVEAGTGELFF	TGCAGTGCTAGTTCAGTCGAGGCGGGCACCGGGGAGCTGTTTTTT
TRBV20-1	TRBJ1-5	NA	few	CSASGTQAGQPQHF	TGCAGTGCTTCCGGGACCCAGGCCGGGCAGCCCCAGCATTTT
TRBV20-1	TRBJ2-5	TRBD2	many	CSAWLAGGQETQYF	TGCAGTGCTTGGCTGGCGGGAGGCCAGGAGACCCAGTACTTC
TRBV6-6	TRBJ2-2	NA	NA	CASSFPTGELFF	TGTGCCAGCAGTTTCCCCACCGGGGAGCTGTTTTTT
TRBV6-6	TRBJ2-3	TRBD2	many	CASSRGLAGGPSTDTQYF	TGTGCCAGCAGCCGGGGGCTAGCGGGGGGCCCTAGCACAGATACGCAGTATTTT
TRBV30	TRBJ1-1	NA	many	CAWSVFSGFAEAFF	TGTGCCTGGAGTGTATTTTCAGGGTTCGCTGAAGCTTTCTTT
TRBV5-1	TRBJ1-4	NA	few	CASSLVARGTNEKLFF	TGCGCCAGCAGCTTGGTGGCAAGGGGCACTAATGAAAAACTGTTTTTT
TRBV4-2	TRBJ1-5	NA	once	CASSREGSRSQPQHF	TGTGCCAGCAGCCGGGAGGGGTCCAGGAGTCAGCCCCAGCATTTT
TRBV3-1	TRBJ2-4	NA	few	CASSQDQGVPQNIQYF	TGTGCCAGCAGCCAAGATCAGGGAGTCCCCCAAAACATTCAGTACTTC
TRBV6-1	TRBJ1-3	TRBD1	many	CASRAGTAENTIYF	TGTGCCAGCAGAGCCGGGACAGCCGAAAACACCATATATTTT
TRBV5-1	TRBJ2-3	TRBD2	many	CASSPLAGTDTQYF	TGCGCCAGCAGCCCCCTAGCGGGAACAGATACGCAGTATTTT
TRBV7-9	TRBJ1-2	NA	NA	CASSPRAGGYGYTF	TGTGCCAGCAGCCCCCGCGCGGGGGGATATGGCTACACCTTC
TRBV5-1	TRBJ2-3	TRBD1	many	CASSSGQLTDTQYF	TGCGCCAGCAGCTCGGGACAGCTCACAGATACGCAGTATTTT
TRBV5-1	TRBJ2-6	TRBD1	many	CASSGGQGKTSGANVLTF	TGCGCCAGCAGTGGGGGACAGGGAAAGACCTCTGGGGCCAACGTCCTGACTTTC
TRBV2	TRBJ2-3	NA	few	CASGGAHSTDTQYF	TGTGCCAGCGGGGGGGCCCATAGCACAGATACGCAGTATTTT
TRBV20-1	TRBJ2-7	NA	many	CSASSRVREQYF	TGCAGTGCTAGTTCCCGGGTTAGGGAGCAGTACTTC
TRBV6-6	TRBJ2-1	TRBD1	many	CASSGGQGAAVQFF	TGTGCCAGCAGTGGGGGACAGGGGGCTGCCGTCCAGTTCTTC
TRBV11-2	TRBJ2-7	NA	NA	CASSLGDTTEQYF	TGTGCCAGCAGCTTAGGTGACACCACCGAGCAGTACTTC
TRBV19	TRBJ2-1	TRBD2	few	CASSTPRGGEVNEQFF	TGTGCCAGTAGTACCCCCCGGGGGGGGGAAGTCAATGAGCAGTTCTTC
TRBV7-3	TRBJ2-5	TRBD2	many	CASSPGLAGGPQETQYF	TGTGCCAGCAGTCCGGGACTAGCGGGGGGTCCCCAAGAGACCCAGTACTTC
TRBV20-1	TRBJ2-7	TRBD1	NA	CSARDPLSRTGPYEQYF	TGCAGTGCTAGAGACCCCCTTTCCCGGACAGGGCCCTACGAGCAGTACTTC
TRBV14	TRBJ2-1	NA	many	CASSPLSGGGNEQFF	TGTGCCAGCAGCCCTCTTAGCGGAGGGGGGAATGAGCAGTTCTTC
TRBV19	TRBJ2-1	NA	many	CASSIARGARNNEQFF	TGTGCCAGTAGTATAGCCCGGGGGGCTAGAAACAATGAGCAGTTCTTC
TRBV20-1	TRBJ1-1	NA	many	CSAPTRGVEAFF	TGCAGTGCCCCAACGCGGGGGGTTGAAGCTTTCTTT
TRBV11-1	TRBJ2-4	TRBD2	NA	CASSTGGGRKNIQYF	TGTGCCAGCAGCACGGGGGGGGGACGGAAAAACATTCAGTACTTC
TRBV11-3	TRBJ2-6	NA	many	CASTGAGSAGANVLTF	TGTGCCAGCACCGGGGCAGGGTCAGCTGGGGCCAACGTCCTGACTTTC
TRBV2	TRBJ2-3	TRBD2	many	CASSPSGDLTDTQYF	TGTGCCAGCAGTCCTAGCGGGGATCTCACAGATACGCAGTATTTT
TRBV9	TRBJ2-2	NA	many	CASSVVANTGELFF	TGTGCCAGCAGCGTAGTAGCGAACACCGGGGAGCTGTTTTTT
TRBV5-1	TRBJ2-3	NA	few	CASSWDSTDTQYF	TGCGCCAGCAGCTGGGACTCCACAGATACGCAGTATTTT
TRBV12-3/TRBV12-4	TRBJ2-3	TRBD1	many	CASSPQDRVTDTQYF	TGTGCCAGCAGTCCCCAAGACAGGGTTACAGATACGCAGTATTTT
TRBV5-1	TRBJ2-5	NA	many	CASSLEWTGGTQYF	TGCGCCAGCAGCTTGGAGTGGACTGGTGGGACCCAGTACTTC
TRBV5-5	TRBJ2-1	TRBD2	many	CASSSGTSGYNEQFF	TGTGCCAGCAGTTCCGGGACTAGCGGCTACAATGAGCAGTTCTTC
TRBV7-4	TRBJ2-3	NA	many	CASSLSSLLAECTDTQYF	TGTGCCAGCAGCTTAAGCTCCCTATTAGCGGAATGCACAGATACGCAGTATTTT